This T cell receptor beta chain emerged from a study of blood T cell repertoires in COVID-19 (dated by TCRdb to about 2020). Regarding the study in general: Samples from collaborators originated in the United States, Italy and Spain and spanned both the acute and convalescent phases of COVID-19. Where available, HLA class I and class II types were obtained from metadata supplied by the sample provider rather than from assay-based typing. Deeply sampled blood TCRbeta repertoires from subjects exposed to, actively infected with, or recovered from COVID-19 were included in the dataset. Samples were obtained from the ongoing ImmuneRACE study (first 160 participants) and from over a thousand subjects provided by 6 global collaborators. The sample metadata nearly always contained a de-identified subject ID, COVID-19 status, age in years and sex. A freely available public database, intended as a resource for researchers studying the immune response to SARS-CoV-2, is where the repertoires were released. The material from the prospective study consisted of cDNA or gDNA derived from T cells, B-cell-depleted T cells, or PBMCs. Results and caveats for the whole study, not just this receptor: The quantity of clinical and demographic metadata differed by source and by participant and was supplied without curation.

Whole blood was collected in K2EDTA tubes by collaborating institutions according to the institutions' own protocols. For TCRbeta analysis, collaborator samples were shipped as frozen whole blood, as isolated PBMCs, or as DNA extracted from either sample type. TCRbeta CDR3 regions were amplified from genomic DNA by means of the immunoSEQ Assay, a bias-controlled multiplex PCR. In the source study's methods: Within the assay, amplification of reference gene primers was used to estimate how many nucleated cells each sample contained. To quantify the absolute abundance of each unique TCRbeta CDR3 rearrangement, sequence reads were collapsed and filtered. For each sample, productive Simpson clonality was calculated by taking the square root of Simpson's diversity index across productive rearrangements. TCRdb mirrors the immuneACCESS table, restricted to in-frame sequences. Some clones are absent from its copies; in checked studies, under half trace to an unresolved V gene, and the reason for the others is unknown. V and J calls and clone size come straight from that table; D and trimming were deduced from the DNA. The sample table records over 150,000 clones; about four fifths of these occur just once. Of the sample, about 1.9% is held by the ten largest clones.

Of note for this clone: Its antigen is still unknown. No qualities accompany the bases; no much larger clone lies one base away.

Specimen: peripheral blood. The receptor was isolated from a woman of 80 years or more with acute or convalescent COVID-19.

The nucleotides read TGTGCCAGCAGTGAAGCGGCGGGCTCCCCCAATTCACCCCTCCACTTT. Translation gives CASSEAAGSPNSPLHF. The rearranged segments are TRBV6-1 and TRBJ1-6; the D segment cannot be called with confidence. CDR1 and CDR2, per the germline V gene, are MNHNS and SASEGT. Its CDR3 holds 16 amino acids, cysteine through phenylalanine. Here the CDR3 DNA is all that survives: 48 bases in frame from base 1. Deletion took 0 bases off V and 7 bases off J, with a span of 13 bases between the germline ends.